The rows below give T cell receptor beta chains drawn from one sample of a study of blood T cell repertoires in COVID-19. Some clones are missing from TCRdb's copy, which holds only in-frame ones; the method was immunoSEQ multiplex PCR. The sample lists about 260,000 clones, more than 85% seen once, with 2.5% to 3% in the top ten. Input material: peripheral blood. These receptors came from a person aged 18 to 30 with COVID-19, enrolled during active disease. Both conserved end residues are part of each CDR3. Each record gives: V gene, D gene, clone size, J gene, CDR3 protein, CDR3 DNA. The D gene is left open where the match is weak. Where a row states a size, it is once, few, many or the class of an expanded clone; other rows omit it.

>TRBV27|TRBD1|NA|TRBJ1-1
CASSPSRDSRGRAFF
TGTGCCAGCAGTCCTTCCCGGGACAGCCGTGGCAGAGCTTTCTTT
>TRBV5-1|NA|NA|TRBJ2-7
CASSLVQGGEQYF
TGCGCCAGCAGCTTGGTTCAGGGGGGCGAGCAGTACTTC
>TRBV5-6|NA|NA|TRBJ1-1
CASSLARRDTEAFF
TGTGCCAGCAGCTTGGCGAGGAGAGATACTGAAGCTTTCTTT
>TRBV5-1|TRBD2|NA|TRBJ2-2
CASSLVAGVTGELFF
TGCGCCAGCAGCTTGGTAGCGGGAGTGACCGGGGAGCTGTTTTTT
>TRBV7-9|NA|few|TRBJ2-2
CASSFFRGTEDSTGELFF
TGTGCCAGCAGCTTCTTTCGCGGGACAGAGGACAGCACCGGGGAGCTGTTTTTT
>TRBV10-3|NA|NA|TRBJ2-7
CAISEGGGDYEQYF
TGTGCCATCAGTGAAGGGGGAGGGGACTACGAGCAGTACTTC
>TRBV6-5|NA|NA|TRBJ2-3
CASSRASTSTDTQYF
TGTGCCAGCAGCCGAGCTAGCACTAGCACAGATACGCAGTATTTT
>TRBV5-1|TRBD1|NA|TRBJ2-5
CASSRGTGDWETQYF
TGCGCCAGCAGCCGTGGGACAGGGGATTGGGAGACCCAGTACTTC
>TRBV28|NA|NA|TRBJ2-7
CASQSGDVDEQYF
TGTGCCAGCCAATCAGGGGATGTGGACGAGCAGTACTTC
>TRBV5-1|NA|NA|TRBJ1-4
CASSWTAGEKLFF
TGCGCCAGCAGTTGGACGGCGGGTGAAAAACTGTTTTTT